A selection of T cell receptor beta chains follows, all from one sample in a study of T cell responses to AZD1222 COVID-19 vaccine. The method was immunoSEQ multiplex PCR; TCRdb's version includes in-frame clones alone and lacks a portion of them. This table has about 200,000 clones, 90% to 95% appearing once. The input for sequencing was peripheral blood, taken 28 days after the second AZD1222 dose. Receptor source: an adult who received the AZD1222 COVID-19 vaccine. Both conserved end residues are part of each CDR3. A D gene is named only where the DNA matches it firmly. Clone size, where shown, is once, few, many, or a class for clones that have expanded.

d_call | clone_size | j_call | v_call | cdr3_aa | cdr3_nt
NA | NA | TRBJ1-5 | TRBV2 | CASSERGVQPQHF | TGTGCCAGCAGTGAGCGGGGAGTTCAGCCCCAGCATTTT
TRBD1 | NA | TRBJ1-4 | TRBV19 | CASRTGQGNEKLFF | TGTGCCAGTAGAACGGGACAGGGAAATGAAAAACTGTTTTTT
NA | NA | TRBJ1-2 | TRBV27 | CASSWGGRGGYTF | TGTGCCAGCAGTTGGGGGGGCAGGGGCGGCTACACCTTC
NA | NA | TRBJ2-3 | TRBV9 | CASSPSGGAGTDTQYF | TGTGCCAGCAGCCCATCAGGGGGGGCGGGCACAGATACGCAGTATTTT
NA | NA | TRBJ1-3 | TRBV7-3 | CASSAGAGRGNTIYF | TGTGCCAGCAGCGCGGGGGCAGGACGAGGAAACACCATATATTTT
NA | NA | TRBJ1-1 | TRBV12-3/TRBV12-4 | CASSLGGEAFF | TGTGCCAGCAGTTTAGGTGGGGAGGCTTTCTTT
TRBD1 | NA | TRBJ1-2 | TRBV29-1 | CSVAGTVYGYTF | TGCAGCGTTGCCGGGACAGTTTATGGCTACACCTTC
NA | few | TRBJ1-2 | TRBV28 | CASSLPTTGSYGYTF | TGTGCCAGCAGTTTACCCACTACAGGGTCTTATGGCTACACCTTC
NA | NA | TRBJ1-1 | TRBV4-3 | CASSQGGRVNTEAFF | TGCGCCAGCAGCCAAGGTGGGAGGGTGAACACTGAAGCTTTCTTT
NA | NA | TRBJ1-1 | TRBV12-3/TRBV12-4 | CASSSGDTEAFF | TGTGCCAGCAGTTCCGGGGACACTGAAGCTTTCTTT
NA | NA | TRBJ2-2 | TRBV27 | CASSLPIGELFF | TGTGCCAGCAGTTTACCCATCGGGGAGCTGTTTTTT
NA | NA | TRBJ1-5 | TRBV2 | CASGKGRNNQPQHF | TGTGCCAGCGGTAAGGGAAGGAACAATCAGCCCCAGCATTTT
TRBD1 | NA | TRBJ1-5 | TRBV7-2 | CASSFTGTGGNQPQHF | TGTGCCAGCAGCTTTACCGGGACAGGGGGCAATCAGCCCCAGCATTTT
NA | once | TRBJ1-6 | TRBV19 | CASSWRDSNSPLHF | TGTGCCAGTAGTTGGCGGGATTCAAATTCACCCCTCCACTTT
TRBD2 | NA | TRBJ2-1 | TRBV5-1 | CASSASSGGANEQFF | TGCGCCAGCAGCGCCAGTAGCGGGGGGGCCAATGAGCAGTTCTTC
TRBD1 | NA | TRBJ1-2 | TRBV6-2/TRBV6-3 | CASSTRQGATRGYTF | TGTGCCAGCAGTACCCGACAGGGGGCAACACGGGGCTACACCTTC
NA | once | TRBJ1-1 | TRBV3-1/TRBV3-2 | CASSQAASNTEAFF | TGTGCCAGCAGCCAAGCGGCCTCGAACACTGAAGCTTTCTTT
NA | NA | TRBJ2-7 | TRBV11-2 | CASSLDLYEQYF | TGTGCCAGCAGCTTAGATCTGTACGAGCAGTACTTC
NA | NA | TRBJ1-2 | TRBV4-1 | CASSHVLTGNRYGYTF | TGCGCCAGCAGCCATGTTTTGACAGGAAACCGCTATGGCTACACCTTC
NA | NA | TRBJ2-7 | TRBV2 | CASSRDSYEQYF | TGTGCCAGCAGCAGGGATTCCTACGAGCAGTACTTC
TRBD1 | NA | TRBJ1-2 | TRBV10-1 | CASSGGTGNYGYTF | TGCGCCAGCAGTGGGGGGACAGGGAACTATGGCTACACCTTC
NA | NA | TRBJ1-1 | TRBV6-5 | CASSTPLHTEAFF | TGTGCCAGCAGTACTCCTTTGCACACTGAAGCTTTCTTT
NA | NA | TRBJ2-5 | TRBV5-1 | CASSNDNEGRGTQYF | TGCGCCAGCAGCAATGATAACGAGGGCCGCGGGACCCAGTACTTC
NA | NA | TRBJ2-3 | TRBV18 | CASSPEGAAPLRTDTQYF | TGTGCCAGCTCACCCGAGGGAGCGGCACCCCTCCGCACAGATACGCAGTATTTT
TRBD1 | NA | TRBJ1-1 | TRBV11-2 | CASRGPGQMTEAFF | TGTGCCAGCCGTGGGCCGGGACAGATGACTGAAGCTTTCTTT
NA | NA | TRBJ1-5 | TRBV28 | CASSLWGTSNQPQHF | TGTGCCAGCAGTTTATGGGGTACTAGCAATCAGCCCCAGCATTTT
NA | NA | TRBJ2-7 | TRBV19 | CASSMGYEQYF | TGTGCCAGTAGTATGGGGTACGAGCAGTACTTC
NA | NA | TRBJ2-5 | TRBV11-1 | CASSPSATGRGETQYF | TGTGCCAGCAGTCCCAGCGCCACCGGTAGGGGGGAGACCCAGTACTTC
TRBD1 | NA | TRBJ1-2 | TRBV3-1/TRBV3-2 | CASSQGTGAGYGYTF | TGTGCCAGCAGCCAAGGGACAGGGGCGGGCTATGGCTACACCTTC
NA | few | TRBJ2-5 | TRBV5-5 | CASSWQSSQETQYF | TGTGCCAGCAGCTGGCAGTCGTCACAAGAGACCCAGTACTTC
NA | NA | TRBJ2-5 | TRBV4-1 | CASSHSGQQETQYF | TGCGCCAGCAGCCACAGCGGCCAGCAAGAGACCCAGTACTTC
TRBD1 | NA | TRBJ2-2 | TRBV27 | CASRVDRATGELFF | TGTGCCAGCAGGGTAGACAGGGCCACCGGGGAGCTGTTTTTT
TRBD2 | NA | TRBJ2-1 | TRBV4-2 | CASSQGLAMGEQFF | TGTGCCAGCAGCCAGGGACTAGCAATGGGTGAGCAGTTCTTC
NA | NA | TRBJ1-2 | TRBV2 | CARETVNYGYTF | TGTGCCAGGGAGACAGTTAACTATGGCTACACCTTC
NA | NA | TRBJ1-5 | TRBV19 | CASSNSLGQPQHF | TGTGCCAGTAGTAACAGCTTAGGGCAGCCCCAGCATTTT
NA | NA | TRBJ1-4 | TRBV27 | CASSLQGDEKLFF | TGTGCCAGCAGTTTACAGGGCGATGAAAAACTGTTTTTT
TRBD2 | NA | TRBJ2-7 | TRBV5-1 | CASSGHMSSGGNEQYF | TGCGCCAGCAGCGGCCATATGTCTAGCGGGGGCAACGAGCAGTACTTC
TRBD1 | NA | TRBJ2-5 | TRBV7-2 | CASSPPDRGETQYF | TGTGCCAGCAGCCCCCCCGACAGGGGAGAGACCCAGTACTTC
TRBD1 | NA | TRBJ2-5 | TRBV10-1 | CASSGGTDQETQYF | TGCGCCAGCAGTGGGGGGACAGACCAAGAGACCCAGTACTTC
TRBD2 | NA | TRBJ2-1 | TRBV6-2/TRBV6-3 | CASSRLAGGPYNEQFF | TGTGCCAGCAGTCGACTAGCGGGGGGGCCCTACAATGAGCAGTTCTTC
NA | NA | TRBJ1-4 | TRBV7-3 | CASSYASPRTDRDKLFF | TGTGCCAGCAGCTACGCAAGTCCACGGACCGACCGGGACAAGCTGTTTTTT
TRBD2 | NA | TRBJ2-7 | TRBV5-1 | CASRGQGLSYEQYF | TGCGCCAGCAGGGGGCAGGGACTATCCTACGAGCAGTACTTC
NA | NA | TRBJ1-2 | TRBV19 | CASSIFGAGYTF | TGTGCCAGTAGTATTTTTGGTGCTGGCTACACCTTC
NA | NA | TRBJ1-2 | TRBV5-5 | CASSTGGGQGPYGYTF | TGTGCCAGCAGCACCGGGGGGGGCCAGGGCCCCTATGGCTACACCTTC
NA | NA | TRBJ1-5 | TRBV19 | CASSIDRDQPQHF | TGTGCCAGTAGTATAGATCGCGATCAGCCCCAGCATTTT